This record concerns one T cell receptor (beta chain) sequence. CDR3 length: 15 amino acids. CDR1 is SGHRS and CDR2 is YFSETQ in the germline V gene. V dropped 4 bases and J dropped 6; count of bases not matched to a gene: 9. This record comes from a study of blood T cell repertoires in COVID-19. The method was immunoSEQ multiplex PCR; TCRdb's version includes in-frame clones alone and lacks a portion of them. The data show about 390,000 clones, about 87% seen once. The sequence derives from a woman aged 45-65 years who had recovered from COVID-19. The rearrangement joins TRBV5-1 to TRBJ1-4; 7 bases align to TRBD1. Specimen: PBMCs or T cells enriched from blood (not recorded which). CDR3: CASSQGGRPDEKLFF. As DNA, the CDR3 is TGCGCCAGCAGCCAGGGGGGCAGACCTGATGAAAAACTGTTTTTT.